This entry features one TCR beta chain sequence. The antigen remains undetermined. CDR1 and CDR2 from the germline V gene are SGHVS and FQNEAQ. The CDR3 loop spans 12 amino acids. Trimming left V 5 bases short and J 5 bases short, with 7 bases between. The data are from a study of T cell responses to AZD1222 COVID-19 vaccine. Study results and limitations: Donors were chiefly white British, with a greater number of females, and clonal diversity was perhaps underestimated.

Researchers grouped second doses given at about 4 or about 12 weeks into one pool. Profiled with immunoSEQ multiplex PCR; TCRdb holds only in-frame clones, not every one. The profile shows tens of thousands of clones, around 83% of them singletons. This receptor was obtained from an adult who received the AZD1222 COVID-19 vaccine. V is TRBV7-8 and J is TRBJ1-5; D is unclear. The sequenced sample was peripheral blood, obtained 28 days after the second AZD1222 dose. DNA for the CDR3: TGTGCCAGCAGCCCAGACGATCAGCCCCAGCATTTT. The encoded protein is CASSPDDQPQHF. The full variable domain, in which reference TRBV7-8 and TRBJ1-5 provide the parts outside the CDR3, is GAGVSQSPRYKVAKRGQDVALRCDPISGHVSLFWYQQALGQGPEFLTYFQNEAQLDKSGLPSDRFFAERPEGSVSTLKIQRTQQEDSAVYLCASSPDDQPQHFGDGTRLSIL.